The TCR beta chain under discussion was sequenced for a study of shared T cell receptors in the human thymus (dated by TCRdb to 2020 to 2023). The study in broad terms: The study examined how self-reactive, shared T-cell receptor alpha chains are generated in the human thymus.

This clone appeared once. The clone's antigen remains unknown. No quality values exist for individual bases; no much larger clone is one base distant. The library came from the immunoSEQ multiplex PCR assay. This immuneACCESS table, as held by TCRdb, lists in-frame sequences with V and J called but not all clones. Of the missing ones, under half trace to an unresolved V gene in checked studies; the others have no known cause. Present in this sample are roughly 410,000 clones, about 95% of which were seen just once. Of the sample, roughly 0.02% is held by the ten largest clones. The CDR3 numbers 16 residues from cysteine through phenylalanine. CDR3 DNA is the only sequence kept; it has 48 bases, read in frame from the first base. As encoded in the germline V gene, CDR1 is MGHRA while CDR2 is YSYEKL. Trimming removed 0 bases from V and 0 bases from J, leaving 6 bases between the germline ends.

The receptor's source is a human donor. This chain joins TRBV4-1 to TRBJ2-6, with the D gene uncertain. The sequencing sample was made of thymocytes. The CDR3 region has the sequence CASSQELDSGANVLTF. The DNA sequence is given as TGCGCCAGCAGCCAAGAGTTGGACTCTGGGGCCAACGTCCTGACTTTC.